The source of this TCR beta chain is a study of shared T cell receptors in the human thymus. The V gene's germline CDR1 is SGHAT and CDR2 FQNNGV. The CDR3 totals 17 residues. Trimming at V came to 5 bases and at J to 4 bases, leaving 14 bases not matched to a gene. TCRdb keeps only in-frame clones here, not all; method: immunoSEQ multiplex PCR. The sample yields 700,000 or so clones, 80% to 90% seen once. The same data also went into a second study, on human thymus T cells. This second study says: Among the donors, all were healthy Finnish infants having corrective surgery for congenital heart defects. Corrective heart surgery yielded the resections from which the thymus tissue came. There were highly overlapping thymic repertoires among unrelated individuals, as related research reported.

The chain links TRBV11-2 to TRBJ1-1, with 9 bases aligning to TRBD1. The receptor was derived from a girl younger than two with a congenital heart defect. The sequencing sample was made of thymocytes. The CDR3 bases are TGTGCCAGCAGCCCCGGGACAGGGAGGATGGGGACCACTGAAGCTTTCTTT. Its protein is CASSPGTGRMGTTEAFF. Variable domain in full (rest from reference TRBV11-2 and TRBJ1-1): EAGVAQSPRYKIIEKRQSVAFWCNPISGHATLYWYQQILGQGPKLLIQFQNNGVVDDSQLPKDRFSAERLKGVDSTLKIQPAKLEDSAVYLCASSPGTGRMGTTEAFFGQGTRLTVV.